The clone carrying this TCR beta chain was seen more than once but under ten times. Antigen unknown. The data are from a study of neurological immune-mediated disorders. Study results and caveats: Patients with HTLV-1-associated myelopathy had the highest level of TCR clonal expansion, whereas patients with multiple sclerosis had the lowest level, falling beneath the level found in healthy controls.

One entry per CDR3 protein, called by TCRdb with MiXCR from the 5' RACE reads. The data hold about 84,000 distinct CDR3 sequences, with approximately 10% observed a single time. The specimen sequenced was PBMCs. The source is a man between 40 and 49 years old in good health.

Here the CDR3 DNA reads TGTGCCAGCAGCGGAGGGCGAAGAGGCACAGATACGCAGTATTTT. Translating it yields CASSGGRRGTDTQYF. The chain combines TRBV7-2 with TRBJ2-3, with a possible D match to TRBD2 (6 bases). V lost 5 bases and J lost 1, with 13 bases in between. The CDR3 is made up of 15 amino acids. Germline values: CDR1 SGHTA, CDR2 FQGNSA.